Shown below are 21 T cell receptor beta chains from a single sample sequenced in a study of T-cell reconstitution after alpha-beta-depleted transplantation in children (dated by TCRdb to 2016 to 2017). Libraries came from PCR. Instrument used: Illumina HiSeq 2500. To normalize quantification of the TCRbeta repertoire, the TCR libraries were built with molecular barcoding that relied on unique molecular identifiers. The public reads were quality trimmed at Q25 with fastp and then assembled into clones with MiXCR by TCRdb, keeping productive beta chains. When rows share a CDR3 protein, they turn into one entry using the most common DNA and genes. The sample data list more than 450,000 distinct CDR3 sequences, and around 19% of these were observed just once. The ten biggest clones cover 3.3% of the sample. This sample comprised PBMCs from the stem cell graft donor, obtained from the stem cell graft. The receptors were sampled from a human donor who donated a stem cell graft to a child with acute lymphoblastic leukemia.

This clonotype has just a few counts. This sequence joins TRBV18 and TRBJ1-2; TRBD1 matches at 9 bases. CDR1 is KGHSH, CDR2 LQKENI, per germline. CDR3 length: 14 amino acids. V was pared by 5 bases and J by 6 bases, with 7 bases of the junction left unmatched. The CDR3, as DNA: TGTGCCAGCTCAGCCACAGGGGGCTCCCATGGCTACACCTTC. This translates into CASSATGGSHGYTF.

This clonotype was found many times. The V and J genes are TRBV5-6 and TRBJ2-4; D is ambiguous. V lost 5 bases, J lost 2 bases, and 11 bases lay in between. Per germline, CDR1 SGHDT and CDR2 YYEEEE. CDR3 length equals 14 residues. In DNA form, the CDR3 reads TGTGCCAGCAGTTTTAGGGTACCCAAAAACATTCAGTACTTC. It codes for CASSFRVPKNIQYF.

V gene TRBV20-1 combines with J gene TRBJ1-4; D is unresolved. V was trimmed by 6 bases and J by 3 bases, leaving 23 bases between them. Germline CDR1 is DFQATT and CDR2 is SNEGSKA (reference sequence). The CDR3 has 17 amino acids. The CDR3 DNA follows: TGCAGTGCGCGGGCGGTTGGAGGTATACAGCCTAATGAAAAACTGTTTTTT. It encodes CSARAVGGIQPNEKLFF.

This clonotype occurred a few times. V is TRBV6-1 and J is TRBJ2-2; possibly TRBD1 for D (6 bases). The length of the CDR3 is 13 residues. V shed 6 bases and J shed 10 bases, with 15 bases lying between them. CDR1 and CDR2 from the germline V gene are MNHNS and SASEGT. Written as DNA, the CDR3 is TGTGCCAGCAGGCCGGACAGCCCTAAGGAGCTGTTTTTT. Its translation is CASRPDSPKELFF.

The chain links TRBV6-1 to TRBJ2-1; TRBD2 is a possible D gene (5 bases). Germline CDR1 reads MNHNS; CDR2 reads SASEGT. The CDR3 has 12 residues. Trimming removed 10 bases at V and 5 bases at J, with 12 bases between. The CDR3 loop reads CAIVAEDNEQFF. Written as DNA, the CDR3 is TGTGCCATCGTCGCGGAGGACAATGAGCAGTTCTTC.

The CDR3 loop is CASSFRALPGLAGGDTQYF. CDR3 nucleotides: TGTGCCAGCAGCTTTAGAGCCTTACCGGGACTAGCGGGAGGAGATACGCAGTATTTT. This chain links TRBV11-2 with TRBJ2-3, with 15 bases matching TRBD2. The CDR3 consists of 19 residues. Germline CDR1 and CDR2: SGHAT and FQNNGV. V shed 3 bases and J 5 bases; nucleotides not matched to a gene: 12.

This clonotype has more than one count but fewer than ten. This chain uses TRBV15 with TRBJ2-6; D unresolved. The CDR3 contains 15 residues. The germline V gene encodes CDR1 LNHNV and CDR2 YYDKDF (reference sequence). The germline V and J ends were trimmed by 3 bases and 0 bases, with 6 bases remaining between them. CDR3 residues: CATSSDNSGANVLTF. In DNA, the CDR3 is TGTGCCACCAGCAGCGACAACTCTGGGGCCAACGTCCTGACTTTC.

This clonotype has a handful of counts. The chain uses TRBV5-1 and TRBJ2-1; 8 nucleotides agree with TRBD2. The junction had 4 bases not matched to a gene; V was cut back by 1 base and J by 4 bases. The CDR3 is 15 amino acids. The germline gives CDR1 SGHRS, CDR2 YFSETQ. The CDR3 sequence is CASSLYSGGYNEQFF. CDR3 coding DNA: TGCGCCAGCAGCTTGTACTCGGGAGGGTACAATGAGCAGTTCTTC.

This clonotype was found a few times. The genes are TRBV20-1 and TRBJ2-7, with 8 bases lining up with TRBD1. Germline lookup yields CDR1 DFQATT and CDR2 SNEGSKA (reference sequence). Unmatched junction bases numbered 8, after V lost 5 bases and J lost 2 bases. The CDR3 runs 14 residues. The CDR3 protein is CSAETGVPPYEQYF. The CDR3 nucleotides read TGCAGTGCTGAGACAGGGGTTCCCCCCTACGAGCAGTACTTC.

The chain uses TRBV7-3 and TRBJ2-2, with D perhaps matching TRBD2 (6 bases). Germline-derived CDR1 and CDR2 are SGHTA and FQGTGA. Trimming left V 1 base short and J 5 bases short, with 20 bases between. The CDR3 contains 18 residues. The CDR3 loop reads CASSLIDDGGGDTGELFF. The CDR3 nucleotides read TGTGCCAGCAGCTTAATTGATGACGGGGGAGGAGATACCGGGGAGCTGTTTTTT.

This clonotype was observed a few times. The V gene is TRBV12-3 or TRBV12-4, the J gene TRBJ1-5, with TRBD1 as a possible D gene (5 bases). This CDR3 spans 14 amino acids. The V gene lost 5 bases and the J gene lost 4 bases, with 12 bases spanning the gap. The DNA of the CDR3 is TGTGCCAGCAGTCCAACACAGGTAAATCAGCCCCAGCATTTT. It is translated as CASSPTQVNQPQHF.

This clonotype was detected a few times. The V gene is TRBV6-5, the J gene TRBJ1-4, with TRBD1 identical over 8 bases. Trimming took 0 bases from V and 10 from J; bases not matched to a gene: 7. Per the germline V gene, CDR1 is MNHEY and CDR2 is SVGAGI. This CDR3 has 15 residues. The CDR3 DNA reads TGTGCCAGCAGTTACTCGATGGCAGGGGGCGGAAAACTGTTTTTT. Translated: CASSYSMAGGGKLFF.

This clonotype has just a few counts. The genes are TRBV27 and TRBJ2-3; 7 bases match TRBD2. After removal of 6 bases from V and 3 bases from J, the junction contained 6 bases not matched to a gene. The length of the CDR3 is 14 residues. Germline lookup yields CDR1 MNHEY and CDR2 SMNVEV (reference sequence). The CDR3 DNA is TGTGCCAGCAGAACTTGGCGGGAGACAGATACGCAGTATTTT. It specifies CASRTWRETDTQYF.

Only a few counts were recorded for this clonotype. The rearrangement joins TRBV6-1 to TRBJ1-1; 7 positions match TRBD1. This CDR3 spans 16 amino acids. Germline V CDR1 and CDR2: MNHNS, SASEGT. With V trimmed by 2 bases and J by 9 bases, 15 bases remained unmatched. This chain's CDR3 is CASSETIQLGRGKAFF. CDR3 DNA: TGTGCCAGCAGTGAAACCATCCAGTTAGGCAGGGGGAAAGCTTTCTTT.

V gene TRBV10-3 combines with J gene TRBJ1-2; D is possibly TRBD1 (5 bases). The germline V gene has CDR1 ENHRY and CDR2 SYGVKD. Trimming cost V 0 bases and J 2 bases, with 13 bases left between them. The CDR3 spans 16 residues. The CDR3 sequence is CAISESGRVLNYGYTF. DNA for the CDR3: TGTGCCATCAGTGAGTCGGGCAGGGTCCTAAACTATGGCTACACCTTC.

With regard to this clonotype: A read error may produce the germline difference seen at one junction end. The chain employs TRBV7-9 and TRBJ2-5, with 7 bases that match TRBD1. The CDR3 sequence is 14 residues long. Germline lookup yields CDR1 SEHNR and CDR2 FQNEAQ (reference sequence). CDR3 DNA: TGTGCCAGCAGGGACCACAGGGGTCCGGAGACCCGGTACTTC. Translated: CASRDHRGPETRYF.

This clonotype was counted only a few times. This chain uses TRBV10-3 with TRBJ1-1, with D unresolved. Trimming pared 2 bases from V and 11 bases from J, leaving 12 bases between. There are 12 residues in the CDR3. Germline assignment: CDR1 ENHRY and CDR2 SYGVKD. In DNA, the CDR3 is TGTGCCATCAGTGAGGGATTGGACGAGGCTTTCTTT. Translating it yields CAISEGLDEAFF.

Only a few counts were recorded for this clonotype. The V call is TRBV27, the J call TRBJ2-2; D is unresolved. V was trimmed by 3 bases and J by 6 bases, leaving 8 bases between them. Germline CDR1 MNHEY, CDR2 SMNVEV (reference sequence). The CDR3 spans 13 residues. The CDR3 region has the DNA TGTGCCAGCAGTTTTCGCGCGGCCGGGGAGCTGTTTTTT. The encoded protein is CASSFRAAGELFF.

CDR3: CASSLTFRDPYGYTF. DNA of the CDR3: TGTGCCAGCAGCTTAACATTCCGGGATCCTTATGGCTACACCTTC. The chain employs TRBV7-9 and TRBJ1-2; D remains ambiguous. Per germline, CDR1 SEHNR and CDR2 FQNEAQ (reference sequence). Trimming removed 2 bases from V and 5 bases from J, with 15 bases in between. The CDR3 totals 15 residues. The whole variable domain, remainder taken from reference TRBV7-9 and TRBJ1-2, is DTGVSQNPRHKITKRGQNVTFRCDPISEHNRLYWYRQTLGQGPEFLTYFQNEAQLEKSRLLSDRFSAERPKGSFSTLEIQRTEQGDSAMYLCASSLTFRDPYGYTFGSGTRLTVV.

There are a few counts of this clonotype. This chain uses TRBV12-3 or TRBV12-4 with TRBJ2-7, with TRBD2 matching 12 bases. V lost 4 bases and J lost 1; bases outside the gene matches: 11. This CDR3 is 18 amino acids long. The CDR3 sequence is CASSSTRTSGILSYEQYF. The DNA of the CDR3 is TGTGCCAGCAGTTCTACGAGGACTAGCGGGATCCTATCCTACGAGCAGTACTTC.

This clonotype was found a few times. The chain links TRBV20-1 to TRBJ2-1, with D possibly TRBD2 on 5 matching bases. CDR1 is DFQATT and CDR2 is SNEGSKA in the germline V gene (reference sequence). V lost 7 bases, J lost 5 bases, and 9 bases lay in between. CDR3 size: 11 residues. CDR3 amino acids: CSVGGNNEQFF. The DNA for the CDR3 is TGCAGTGTCGGAGGTAACAATGAGCAGTTCTTC.